This T cell receptor beta chain was captured by sequencing in a study of T-cell reconstitution after alpha-beta-depleted transplantation in children. V lost 3 bases, J lost 5 bases, and 5 bases stayed unmatched. The CDR3 contains 14 residues. The germline gives CDR1 SQVTM, CDR2 ANQGSEA. Molecular barcoding with unique molecular identifiers was used for the TCRbeta library. TCRdb re-called the PCR reads through MiXCR, storing one row per CDR3 protein. Of 350,000 to 500,000 distinct CDR3 sequences in the sample, 43% were seen once. Points from the study as a whole: Among T cells one year after transplant, newly produced cells accounted for most counts and diversity. Day-60 TCRbeta diversity that was high in some patients was derived from surviving recipient T cells and thymic progenitors. Reportedly, only several hundred clones from non-depleted graft cells drove alpha-beta T-cell counts at about two months.

Points on this clonotype: Its antigen is currently unknown.

This receptor was obtained from a girl aged 2-15 years with aplastic anemia, due to receive a stem cell transplant. This chain uses TRBV29-1 with TRBJ2-2, with TRBD1 matching 8 bases. Specimen: PBMCs, collected before TCRalphabeta/CD19-depleted stem cell transplant. CDR3 amino acids: CSVEGRGQTGELFF. CDR3 bases: TGCAGCGTTGAGGGCAGGGGGCAAACCGGGGAGCTGTTTTTT.